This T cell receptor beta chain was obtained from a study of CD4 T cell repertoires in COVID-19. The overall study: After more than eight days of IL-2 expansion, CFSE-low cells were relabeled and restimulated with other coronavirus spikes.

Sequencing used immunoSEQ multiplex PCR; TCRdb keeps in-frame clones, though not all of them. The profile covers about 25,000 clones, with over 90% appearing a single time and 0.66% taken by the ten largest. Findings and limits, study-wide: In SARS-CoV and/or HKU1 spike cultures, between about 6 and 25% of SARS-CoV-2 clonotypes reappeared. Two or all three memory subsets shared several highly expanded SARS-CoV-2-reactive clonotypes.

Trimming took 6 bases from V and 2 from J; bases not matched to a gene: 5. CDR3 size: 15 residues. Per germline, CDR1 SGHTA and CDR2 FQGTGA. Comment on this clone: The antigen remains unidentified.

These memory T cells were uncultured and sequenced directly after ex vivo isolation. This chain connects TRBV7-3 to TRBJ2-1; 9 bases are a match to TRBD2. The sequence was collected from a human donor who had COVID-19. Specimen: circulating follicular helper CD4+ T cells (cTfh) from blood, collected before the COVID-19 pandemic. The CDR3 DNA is TGTGCCAGCAGTCCTAGCGGGACCGCCTACAATGAGCAGTTCTTC. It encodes CASSPSGTAYNEQFF.